This T cell receptor beta chain was profiled in a study of radiotherapy plus CTLA-4 blockade in lung cancer. Study-level background: With approximately 30% of patients having disease control, objective responses were seen in approximately 18%.

The CDR3 extends over 19 amino acids. The ends were cut back, 2 bases at V and 6 bases at J, with 25 bases in the middle. The germline CDR1 and CDR2 sequences are KGHSH and LQKENI. Ipilimumab CTLA-4 blockade and focal radiation were given to patients with chemo-refractory metastatic non-small-cell lung cancer. Repertoires were generated with immunoSEQ multiplex PCR, while TCRdb's copy carries only in-frame clones and drops some. The table has about 72,000 clones, 78% seen once. The rearrangement uses TRBV18 and TRBJ2-2; TRBD2 is a possible D gene (5 bases). The input for sequencing was peripheral blood, taken from a patient treated with radiotherapy plus ipilimumab. This TCR was recovered from a human donor with non-small cell lung cancer who had a complete response to radiotherapy plus ipilimumab. Written as DNA, the CDR3 is TGTGCCAGCTCACCATTCTCCCCCCTAAGCGGCACGACCCCCGGGGAGCTGTTTTTT. It translates to CASSPFSPLSGTTPGELFF. The entire variable domain, with the rest obtained from reference TRBV18 and TRBJ2-2, is as follows: NAGVMQNPRHLVRRRGQEARLRCSPMKGHSHVYWYRQLPEEGLKFMVYLQKENIIDESGMPKERFSAEFPKEGPSILRIQQVVRGDSAAYFCASSPFSPLSGTTPGELFFGEGSRLTVL.